This is a list of T cell receptor beta chains from one sample in a study of T cells in Graves' hyperthyroidism and ophthalmopathy. TCRdb used MiXCR to reprocess the multiplex PCR reads, holding one entry per CDR3 protein. The sample records hundreds of thousands of distinct CDR3 sequences, roughly 40% being singletons. Material for sequencing was blood. The source is a man between 18 and 35 years old with Graves' hyperthyroidism. Each CDR3 is given with its conserved first and last residue. The D gene is left open where the match is weak. Clone size is given for some rows only: seen once, a few or many times, or a class if the clone is expanded.

v_call,d_call,j_call,clone_size,cdr3_aa,cdr3_nt
TRBV14,TRBD1,TRBJ2-7,NA,CASSLRQGQYEQYF,TGTGCCAGCAGCCTAAGACAGGGACAATACGAGCAGTACTTC
TRBV6-4,TRBD2,TRBJ2-5,once,CASSYARGGEETQYF,TGTGCCAGCAGTTATGCGCGGGGGGGCGAGGAGACCCAGTACTTC
TRBV4-1,NA,TRBJ1-5,NA,CASSQGSDQPQHF,TGCGCCAGCAGCCAAGGATCCGATCAGCCCCAGCATTTT
TRBV20-1,NA,TRBJ2-7,NA,CSATGPNGQYF,TGCAGTGCTACGGGACCAAACGGGCAGTACTTC
TRBV29-1,TRBD1,TRBJ2-5,NA,CSSRTGGGRETQYF,TGCAGCTCTAGGACAGGGGGCGGCCGGGAGACCCAGTACTTC
TRBV14,NA,TRBJ1-6,many,CASSQNRSPLHF,TGTGCCAGCAGCCAAAACCGCTCACCCCTCCACTTT
TRBV20-1,NA,TRBJ1-2,once,CSARNGGYTF,TGCAGTGCTAGGAATGGGGGCTACACCTTC
TRBV19,NA,TRBJ1-1,many,CASSHAGPLNTEAFF,TGTGCCAGTAGCCATGCGGGACCGCTGAACACTGAAGCTTTCTTT
TRBV6-5,NA,TRBJ1-5,NA,CASRFQGDSNQPQHF,TGTGCCAGCCGATTTCAGGGAGATAGCAATCAGCCCCAGCATTTT
TRBV4-1,TRBD2,TRBJ2-5,few,CASSLRLAETQYF,TGTGCCAGCAGCCTTAGACTAGCTGAGACCCAGTACTTC
TRBV4-2,NA,TRBJ2-7,NA,CASSQDNGRMFAHEQYF,TGTGCCAGCAGCCAAGATAATGGCAGAATGTTCGCCCACGAGCAGTACTTC
TRBV5-5,TRBD1,TRBJ1-4,NA,CASEGQGGEKLFF,TGTGCCAGCGAGGGACAGGGTGGCGAAAAACTGTTTTTT
TRBV15,NA,TRBJ2-2,NA,CATSRVVGADGELFF,TGTGCCACCAGCAGAGTAGTGGGAGCGGACGGGGAGCTGTTTTTT
TRBV6-6,TRBD1,TRBJ1-5,NA,CASSNGQGGNQPQHF,TGTGCCAGCAGTAATGGACAGGGAGGCAATCAGCCCCAGCATTTT
TRBV29-1,NA,TRBJ2-6,NA,CSSLYSGANVLTF,TGCAGCAGTTTGTACTCTGGGGCCAACGTCCTGACTTTC
TRBV7-3,NA,TRBJ1-1,few,CASSRRAGTEAFF,TGTGCCAGCAGCCGCCGGGCGGGGACTGAAGCTTTCTTT
TRBV12-3/TRBV12-4,NA,TRBJ1-5,NA,CASRDRPLTSNQPQHF,TGTGCCAGCAGGGACCGGCCCCTAACTAGCAATCAGCCCCAGCATTTT
TRBV29-1,NA,TRBJ1-1,NA,CSWGGTEAFF,TGCAGCTGGGGAGGGACTGAAGCTTTCTTT
TRBV11-2,TRBD2,TRBJ2-7,NA,CASSALSGSNFYEQYF,TGTGCCAGCAGCGCCCTTAGCGGGAGTAATTTCTACGAGCAGTACTTC
TRBV7-2,TRBD1,TRBJ1-5,many,CASSARTGGNQPQHF,TGTGCCAGCAGCGCCCGGACAGGGGGCAATCAGCCCCAGCATTTT
TRBV15,NA,TRBJ2-4,NA,CATSRDRGRKNIQYF,TGTGCCACCAGCAGAGATCGGGGGCGGAAAAACATTCAGTACTTC
TRBV7-9,TRBD2,TRBJ2-7,NA,CASSLVRGVEQYF,TGTGCCAGCAGCTTAGTTCGGGGGGTCGAGCAGTACTTC
TRBV6-5,NA,TRBJ2-2,NA,CASSFRQHTGELFF,TGTGCCAGCAGTTTCCGACAGCACACCGGGGAGCTGTTTTTT
TRBV6-6,NA,TRBJ1-6,few,CASSYRSYNSPLHF,TGTGCCAGCAGTTACCGTTCCTATAATTCACCCCTCCACTTT
TRBV19,NA,TRBJ1-1,many,CASSMAVMNTEAFF,TGTGCCAGTAGTATGGCCGTCATGAACACTGAAGCTTTCTTT
TRBV12-3/TRBV12-4,NA,TRBJ2-7,many,CASSQTVYEQYF,TGTGCCAGCAGTCAAACAGTCTACGAGCAGTACTTC
TRBV10-2,NA,TRBJ1-1,many,CASSTEGDTEAFF,TGCGCCAGCTCGACGGAGGGGGACACTGAAGCTTTCTTT
TRBV25-1,NA,TRBJ1-6,NA,CASEGRDSPLHF,TGTGCCAGCGAAGGACGGGATTCACCCCTCCACTTT
TRBV7-6,NA,TRBJ1-3,NA,CAGSESFRDTIYF,TGTGCCGGCAGCGAGAGCTTTCGGGACACCATATATTTT
TRBV4-3,NA,TRBJ1-1,few,CASSQDRWTEAFF,TGCGCCAGCAGCCAAGATCGCTGGACTGAAGCTTTCTTT
TRBV20-1,NA,TRBJ2-7,many,CSARRAEAQEQYF,TGCAGTGCTAGGAGGGCGGAGGCTCAAGAGCAGTACTTC
TRBV5-1,NA,TRBJ2-7,few,CASGQTPQLFRHEQYF,TGCGCCAGCGGACAGACTCCCCAGCTGTTTCGGCACGAGCAGTACTTC
TRBV7-2,NA,TRBJ1-1,NA,CASSQYTGGTEAFF,TGTGCCAGCAGCCAATATACTGGGGGCACTGAAGCTTTCTTT
TRBV20-1,NA,TRBJ1-2,once,CSARDQQEEDGYTF,TGCAGTGCTAGAGATCAGCAAGAGGAGGACGGCTACACCTTC
TRBV7-8,TRBD1,TRBJ1-5,few,CASSSTGDLNRSNQPQHF,TGTGCCAGCAGCTCAACAGGGGACCTTAATCGGAGCAATCAGCCCCAGCATTTT
TRBV7-4,TRBD2,TRBJ2-7,NA,CASSIVAGGPNEQYF,TGTGCCAGCAGCATCGTAGCGGGGGGGCCCAACGAGCAGTACTTC
TRBV4-1,TRBD1,TRBJ1-1,NA,CASSPTPDRVRMNTEAFF,TGCGCCAGCAGCCCCACGCCAGACAGGGTTAGGATGAACACTGAAGCTTTCTTT
TRBV21-1,NA,TRBJ1-6,NA,CASSPGTPLHF,TGTGCCAGCAGTCCAGGGACACCCCTCCACTTT
TRBV7-9,NA,TRBJ2-2,NA,CASSHRDRPANTGELFF,TGTGCCAGCAGCCATAGAGACAGGCCCGCGAACACCGGGGAGCTGTTTTTT
TRBV6-5,TRBD1,TRBJ1-6,many,CASSPDRGGSPLHF,TGTGCCAGCAGCCCTGACAGGGGGGGTTCACCCCTCCACTTT
TRBV7-9,NA,TRBJ2-2,NA,CASSLDGQSTGELFF,TGTGCCAGCAGCTTAGACGGACAGAGCACCGGGGAGCTGTTTTTT
TRBV2,NA,TRBJ2-7,many,CASSAFRTESSYEQYF,TGTGCCAGCAGTGCCTTTAGGACAGAGAGCTCCTACGAGCAGTACTTC